The 20 T cell receptor beta chains given below trace back to one sample, sequenced in a study of CD8+CD57+ T cells in acquired aplastic anemia. Those patients picked for sequencing had displayed CD8+CD57+ cell expansion on flow cytometry. Genomic DNA provided the template from which TCR beta VDJ and CDR3 profiles were obtained. A single record per CDR3 protein comes from TCRdb applying MiXCR to the reads. The data hold approximately 220,000 distinct CDR3 sequences, with more than 40% observed a single time. The sample consisted of sorted CD4+, CD8+, or CD8+CD57+ T cells (not recorded which) from PBMCs. The origin of the receptors is a human donor with aplastic anemia.

Regarding this clonotype: With a much larger clone just one base away, this may be a read error. The chain has TRBV12-3 or TRBV12-4 and TRBJ1-1; 10 bases match TRBD1. The CDR3 is 14 residues long. CDR3 bases: TGTGCCTGCAGTCGACAGGGGGCGAACACTGAAGCTTTCTTT. Translation: CACSRQGANTEAFF.

The chain has TRBV10-3 and TRBJ2-5, with D perhaps TRBD1 (5 bases). There are 14 residues in the CDR3. V was clipped by 10 bases and J by 5 bases, with 20 bases between them. Germline CDR1 is ENHRY and CDR2 is SYGVKD. Written as DNA, the CDR3 is TGTGCCAGCATTAGTGTCAGGGTATACGAGACCCAGTACTTC. This translates into CASISVRVYETQYF.

V gene TRBV7-9 combines with J gene TRBJ1-2, with D unresolved. CDR3 length: 12 residues. V was cut by 5 bases and J by 12 bases, with 16 bases left in between. In germline, CDR1 is SEHNR, CDR2 FQNEAQ (reference sequence). CDR3 bases: TGTGCCAGCAGCCTATCCCCCTCTGGAAACACCTTC. Protein sequence: CASSLSPSGNTF.

The chain employs TRBV10-1 and TRBJ2-6; D possibly corresponds to TRBD1 (5 bases). The CDR3 has 15 residues. Germline V gene sequence: CDR1 WNHNN, CDR2 SYGVQD (reference sequence). Trimming shortened V by 7 bases and J by 3 bases, and 13 bases separated the two germline ends. CDR3 sequence (DNA): TGCGCCAGCAAGGTTGACAGATTTGGGGCCAACGTCCTGACTTTC. Translating gives CASKVDRFGANVLTF.

Ten or more counts support this clonotype. Since a much larger clone is just one base distant, this may be a read error. The chain combines TRBV10-3 with TRBJ1-2, with D possibly matching TRBD1 (5 bases). Per germline, CDR1 ENHRY and CDR2 SYGVKD. Deletions cut 6 bases from V and 1 base from J, with 15 bases between. This CDR3 region has 15 residues. The DNA for the CDR3 is TGTGCCATCAGGACCGGGGCAGAAATTAACTATGGCTACACCTTC. Protein sequence: CAIRTGAEINYGYTF.

This clonotype was seen many times. The rearrangement links TRBV5-1 to TRBJ1-6; the match to TRBD1 covers 8 bases. Looked up from germline, CDR1 is SGHRS and CDR2 is YFSETQ. The CDR3 extends over 17 amino acids. After removal of 2 bases from V and 8 bases from J, the junction contained 12 bases not matched to a gene. CDR3 nucleotides: TGCGCCAGCAGCTTACTACCGCCAGGGGGCTCCGATTCACCCCTCCACTTT. It translates to CASSLLPPGGSDSPLHF.

This clonotype was seen at least ten times. This chain links TRBV13 with TRBJ2-7; D may be TRBD1 (6 bases). Germline CDR1 PRHDT, CDR2 FYEKMQ (reference sequence). V shed 5 bases and J shed 3 bases, with 11 bases lying between them. The CDR3 consists of 13 residues. CDR3 region: CASSPGTHYEQYF. The CDR3 DNA follows: TGTGCCAGCAGCCCTGGGACACACTACGAGCAGTACTTC.

The chain links TRBV12-3 or TRBV12-4 to TRBJ1-1, with a weak D call TRBD1 (5 bases). V lost 3 bases, J lost 12 bases, and 17 bases lay in between. The CDR3 runs to 13 residues. CDR3 amino acids: CASSFWQGSASFF. The CDR3 coding sequence is TGTGCCAGCAGTTTCTGGCAGGGTAGTGCGTCTTTCTTT.

This clonotype was counted a few times. The junction and the germline gene differ at one end; a read error may be behind it. The chain is built from TRBV12-3 or TRBV12-4 and TRBJ2-5; D may be TRBD1 (6 bases). This CDR3 has 17 residues. The CDR3 nucleotides read TGTGCCGGCAGTTTTCTACAAGTGGCCAGGGGAGAAGAGACCCAGTACTTC. Its translation: CAGSFLQVARGEETQYF.

A single count supports this clonotype. The junction departs from the called germline gene at one end, perhaps through a read error. The chain joins TRBV10-3 to TRBJ2-1; 13 bases are a match to TRBD2. Germline-derived CDR1 and CDR2 are ENHRY and SYGVKD. The CDR3 has 17 amino acids. Here the CDR3 DNA reads TGTGCCAGCAGTTACGCCGGGACTAGCGGGACATACAATGAGCAGTTCTTC. It translates to CASSYAGTSGTYNEQFF.

V gene TRBV29-1 combines with J gene TRBJ1-2; 7 positions match TRBD1. V lost 8 bases to trimming and J lost 6 bases; unmatched junction nucleotides: 9. The CDR3 has 12 residues. Germline V gene lookup returns CDR1 SQVTM and CDR2 ANQGSEA. The CDR3 DNA reads TGCAGCATACTACAGGGGAGCCATGGCTACACCTTC. This sequence encodes CSILQGSHGYTF.

This clonotype was found a few times. This clone may be a read error of a much larger clone one base away. The chain links TRBV20-1 to TRBJ2-2; D possibly corresponds to TRBD2 (5 bases). CDR1 is DFQATT and CDR2 is SNEGSKA in the germline V gene (reference sequence). Trimming pared 7 bases from V and 3 bases from J, leaving 9 bases between. CDR3 size: 12 residues. As DNA, the CDR3 is TGCAGTGGAGAGCGGTACACCGGGGAGCTGTTTTTT. It encodes CSGERYTGELFF.

The chain has TRBV7-3 and TRBJ2-3; D possibly corresponds to TRBD1 (5 bases). The CDR3 has 14 residues. Germline-derived CDR1 and CDR2 are SGHTA and FQGTGA. Trimming left V 5 bases short and J 0 bases short, with 9 bases between. The CDR3 region is CASSQGPSTDTQYF. The CDR3 DNA reads as TGTGCCAGCAGCCAGGGTCCTAGCACAGATACGCAGTATTTT.

The V call is TRBV7-9, the J call TRBJ2-7; D remains ambiguous. Germline V gene lookup returns CDR1 SEHNR and CDR2 FQNEAQ (reference sequence). Trimming removed 3 bases at V and 7 bases at J, with 19 bases between. CDR3 length equals 15 residues. The CDR3 region is CASSLGPQTALEQYF. Written as DNA, the CDR3 is TGTGCCAGCAGCTTGGGCCCGCAAACCGCCCTAGAGCAGTACTTC.

This clonotype was seen a handful of times. CDR3 nucleotides: TGTGCCAGCAGTTCCCCCGGGAGGGCCCCCTCACCCCTCCACTTT. It encodes CASSSPGRAPSPLHF. The chain has TRBV27 and TRBJ1-6; D remains ambiguous. Germline V gives CDR1 MNHEY, CDR2 SMNVEV (reference sequence). CDR3 length: 15 residues. V gave up 4 bases and J gave up 10 bases, with 17 bases separating them.

The chain uses TRBV24-1 and TRBJ2-2; TRBD1 matches at 8 bases. V trimming: 10 bases; J trimming: 14 bases; junction bases outside the gene matches: 8. The CDR3 spans 11 residues. Per germline, CDR1 KGHDR and CDR2 SFDVKD. The CDR3: CATKGTGGLFF. CDR3 in DNA: TGTGCCACTAAAGGGACAGGCGGTCTGTTTTTT.

CDR3: CSAAGQETQYF. The CDR3 region has the DNA TGCAGTGCCGCTGGACAAGAGACCCAGTACTTC. The V gene is TRBV20-1, the J gene TRBJ2-5; D not certain. The CDR3 has 11 residues. Germline assignment: CDR1 DFQATT and CDR2 SNEGSKA (reference sequence). V was shortened by 6 bases and J by 2 bases, with 7 bases between the two germline ends.

The table lists this clonotype with many counts. The chain employs TRBV20-1 and TRBJ2-7, with D uncertain. Germline values: CDR1 DFQATT, CDR2 SNEGSKA (reference sequence). The CDR3 is 15 residues long. The V end lost 3 bases, the J end lost 0 bases, and 15 bases lay between the germline ends. CDR3 amino acids: CSARTEFQPSYEQYF. The CDR3 nucleotides read TGCAGTGCTAGGACGGAGTTCCAACCCTCCTACGAGCAGTACTTC.

The chain couples TRBV11-2 to TRBJ2-3, with 14 bases lining up with TRBD2. The CDR3 has 16 amino acids. Germline V gene sequence: CDR1 SGHAT, CDR2 FQNNGV. Unmatched junction bases numbered 13, after V lost 6 bases and J lost 11 bases. CDR3 coding DNA: TGTGCCAGCAGAAAAAGGACTAGCGGGGGGTTTGATGAGCAGTATTTT. Amino acid sequence: CASRKRTSGGFDEQYF.

The sample holds a few counts of this clonotype. At one boundary the junction diverges from the germline segment, which might be a read error. The chain uses TRBV7-9 and TRBJ1-2; maybe TRBD1 (6 bases). The CDR3 loop spans 11 amino acids. Germline CDR1 SEHNR, CDR2 FQNEAQ (reference sequence). CDR3 sequence reads: CASSFRGGYTF. For the CDR3, the DNA is TGCGCCAGCAGCTTCAGGGGAGGCTACACCTTC.